This passage covers 17 T cell receptor beta chains from one sample sequenced in a study of cytomegalovirus exposure and HLA in healthy donors. TCRdb's table, derived via immunoSEQ multiplex PCR, lists solely in-frame clones and lacks some. The sample has approximately 280,000 clones, 80% to 90% seen once. What was sequenced was PBMCs. The receptors shown here come from a woman between 18 and 30 years old in good health and CMV-seronegative.

The sample holds one count of this clone. This chain joins TRBV19 and TRBJ2-5; 8 bases match TRBD2. CDR3 length: 12 residues. The germline CDR1 and CDR2 sequences are LNHDA and SQIVND (reference sequence). V shed 9 bases and J 5 bases; nucleotides not matched to a gene: 5. CDR3 in amino acids: CASGGAQETQYF. The CDR3 bases are TGTGCCAGCGGGGGGGCCCAGGAGACCCAGTACTTC.

J is TRBJ2-3 and V is TRBV12-5, with D possibly TRBD2 on 5 matching bases. This CDR3 has 13 residues. The V end lost 1 base, the J end lost 7 bases, and 9 bases lay between the germline ends. CDR1 is LGHNT and CDR2 is FRNRAP in the germline V gene. CDR3 sequence reads: CASGLGLLHTQYF. In nucleotides, the CDR3 is TGTGCTAGTGGTTTGGGACTACTCCATACGCAGTATTTT.

This chain links TRBV18 with TRBJ2-7, with 9 bases identical to TRBD1. Germline-derived CDR1 and CDR2 are KGHSH and LQKENI. V gave up 1 base and J gave up 3 bases; unmatched junction bases: 10. The length of the CDR3 is 17 residues. This chain's CDR3 is CASSPLPSGTGNYEQYF. Written as DNA, the CDR3 is TGTGCCAGCTCACCACTGCCATCTGGGACAGGGAACTACGAGCAGTACTTC.

The chain combines TRBV6-4 with TRBJ1-6; 7 bases match TRBD1. The junction had 6 bases not matched to a gene; V was cut back by 2 bases and J by 8 bases. The CDR3 runs to 15 residues. The germline V gene has CDR1 MRHNA and CDR2 SNTAGT. As DNA, the CDR3 is TGTGCCAGCAGTGACCCACGGGACAGTCATTCACCCCTCCACTTT. This translates into CASSDPRDSHSPLHF.

The chain uses TRBV9 and TRBJ1-2; 7 positions match TRBD1. The CDR3 spans 20 residues. From germline, CDR1 is SGDLS and CDR2 YYNGEE. The V gene end was trimmed by 4 bases and the J gene end by 3 bases; junction bases not matched to a gene: 24. The CDR3 bases are TGTGCCAGCAGCATCGAACGTACCGTCTCCAGGAAGGGGGCGTACTATGGCTACACCTTC. Translation: CASSIERTVSRKGAYYGYTF.

This chain links TRBV2 with TRBJ2-7, with 8 bases aligning to TRBD2. J was trimmed by 2 bases and V by 3 bases; bases with no gene match: 6. The CDR3 length is 15 residues. Germline-derived CDR1 and CDR2 are SNHLY and FYNNEI. DNA of the CDR3: TGTGCCAGCAGTGAGGAAACTAGCGGACCCTACGAGCAGTACTTC. The encoded protein is CASSEETSGPYEQYF.

The chain is built from TRBV19 and TRBJ1-1; the D gene is possibly TRBD1 (5 bases). Trimming removed 9 bases at V and 7 bases at J, with 33 bases between. This CDR3 has 18 residues. Germline assignment: CDR1 LNHDA and CDR2 SQIVND (reference sequence). CDR3 coding DNA: TGTGCCAGCAATAGGGGAGGGAGCCTAGCTCCAACGCGGGGTGAAGCTTTCTTT. It yields the protein CASNRGGSLAPTRGEAFF.

V usage is TRBV30 and J usage is TRBJ2-1; a possible D gene is TRBD1 (5 bases). CDR1 and CDR2 (germline): GTSNPN, SVGIG (reference sequence). The CDR3 length is 16 residues. V was cut by 0 bases and J by 2 bases, with 14 bases left in between. CDR3 nucleotides: TGTGCCTGGAGTGTAAGCAGGGTGAGTGCCTACAATGAGCAGTTCTTC. Protein: CAWSVSRVSAYNEQFF.

The chain combines TRBV2 with TRBJ1-2, with TRBD1 identical over 11 bases. The CDR3 is made up of 15 amino acids. Trimming took 6 bases from V and 8 from J; bases not matched to a gene: 11. The V gene's germline CDR1 is SNHLY and CDR2 FYNNEI. The CDR3 sequence: CASRARTGGAGGYTF. Written as DNA, the CDR3 is TGTGCCAGCAGGGCCCGGACAGGGGGCGCCGGGGGCTACACCTTC.

The chain recombines TRBV4-1 with TRBJ2-3; TRBD2 agrees at 13 bases. The CDR3 length is 16 residues. Germline V gives CDR1 MGHRA, CDR2 YSYEKL. V shed 4 bases, J shed 5 bases, and the junction held 6 bases outside the gene matches. The CDR3 is CASSPRLAGGLDTQYF. CDR3 DNA sequence: TGCGCCAGCAGCCCTCGACTAGCGGGGGGTCTAGATACGCAGTATTTT.

In this sample, this clone turned up once. The CDR3 sequence is CASSSGTGEYEQYF. CDR3 coding DNA: TGTGCCAGCAGTTCCGGGACAGGGGAATACGAGCAGTACTTC. The chain joins TRBV6-5 to TRBJ2-7; TRBD1 aligns across 10 bases. CDR1 is MNHEY and CDR2 is SVGAGI in the germline V gene. V gave up 4 bases and J gave up 4 bases; unmatched junction bases: 4. This CDR3 is 14 amino acids long.

The rearrangement links TRBV10-2 to TRBJ2-5; TRBD2 matches at 10 bases. CDR3 length equals 13 residues. After removal of 6 bases from V and 3 bases from J, the junction contained 1 base not matched to a gene. Per the germline V gene, CDR1 is WSHSY and CDR2 is SAAADI. CDR3 nucleotide sequence: TGCGCCAGCAGGCTAGCGGGGGAAGAGACCCAGTACTTC. Its protein is CASRLAGEETQYF.

The J gene is TRBJ2-3, the V gene TRBV7-9, with a tentative D call TRBD1 (5 bases). This CDR3 has 15 residues. V lost 2 bases and J 2 bases, leaving 11 bases between the germline ends. Germline assignment: CDR1 SEHNR and CDR2 FQNEAQ (reference sequence). CDR3 region: CASSLMQGFTDTQYF. CDR3 nucleotides: TGTGCCAGCAGCTTAATGCAGGGTTTCACAGATACGCAGTATTTT.

This chain links TRBV28 with TRBJ2-5; a possible D gene is TRBD2 (6 bases). The germline gives CDR1 MDHEN, CDR2 SYDVKM. CDR3 length: 13 residues. Trimming pared 3 bases from V and 5 bases from J, leaving 10 bases between. CDR3 amino acids: CASSFGGGETQYF. CDR3 DNA: TGTGCCAGCAGTTTCGGAGGAGGGGAGACCCAGTACTTC.

This clone was seen a handful of times. The chain has TRBV6-6 and TRBJ2-7, with TRBD1 as a possible D gene (6 bases). This CDR3 region has 14 residues. The germline V and J ends were trimmed by 5 bases and 2 bases, with 13 bases remaining between them. Germline V gene sequence: CDR1 MNHNY, CDR2 SVGAGI (reference sequence). DNA for the CDR3: TGTGCCAGCAGTAGACAGGAAGGGACCTACGAGCAGTACTTC. This sequence encodes CASSRQEGTYEQYF.

The chain couples TRBV18 to TRBJ1-4; D might be TRBD1 (5 bases). The V end lost 2 bases, the J end lost 3 bases, and 10 bases lay between the germline ends. The CDR3 consists of 15 residues. Germline V CDR1 and CDR2: KGHSH, LQKENI. For the CDR3, the DNA is TGTGCCAGCTCACCAGCGGGGGTGGCTAATGAAAAACTGTTTTTT. This gives the protein CASSPAGVANEKLFF.

This sequence joins TRBV28 and TRBJ2-7; D gene unclear. The CDR3 contains 12 residues. From germline, CDR1 is MDHEN and CDR2 SYDVKM. V lost 5 bases and J lost 6, with 11 bases in between. In nucleotides, the CDR3 is TGTGCCAGCAGTCGATCGACGGGCGAGCAGTACTTC. It specifies CASSRSTGEQYF.